Sequencing of this T cell receptor beta chain was carried out in a study of OX40 agonist ivuxolimab in advanced cancers. Study background: Dose-escalation patients had hepatocellular carcinoma, melanoma, renal cell or head and neck cancer.

A history of autoimmune disease or systemic immunosuppression excluded patients. The study's findings and limits: Normalized T-cell clonal expansion was also low in a subset of nonresponders.

CDR3 length equals 15 residues. The J segment lost 6 bases and the V segment lost 0 bases, leaving 3 bases of the junction unmatched. Germline values: CDR1 SGHNT, CDR2 YENEEA. This clone has only a few counts. Antigen unknown. Only in-frame clones appear in the TCRdb table, and some are missing; sequencing was by immunoSEQ multiplex PCR. The sample includes more than 30,000 clones, under 85% seen only once; the top ten take 8.5% to 14%. This specimen was CD4+ or CD8+ T cells sorted from blood, taken in a trial of the OX40 agonist ivuxolimab. The genes are TRBV11-3 and TRBJ2-2; 8 bases agree with TRBD2. The TCR originated in an adult with an advanced solid tumor such as melanoma, head and neck, liver or kidney cancer. The CDR3 DNA follows: TGTGCCAGCAGCTTAGACTCGCGGGGGGCCGGGGAGCTGTTTTTT. It encodes CASSLDSRGAGELFF.